Shown below are 5 T cell receptor beta chains from a single sample sequenced in a study of blood T cell repertoires in COVID-19. TCRdb keeps only in-frame clones here, not all; method: immunoSEQ multiplex PCR. The sample records around 110,000 clones, over 80% being singletons. Source material: peripheral blood. The source of these receptors is a young man with acute or convalescent COVID-19.

CDR3 in amino acids: CAWSRTFQQFF. For the CDR3, the DNA is TGTGCCTGGAGTCGGACATTTCAGCAGTTCTTC. V is TRBV30 and J is TRBJ2-1; TRBD1 is a possible D gene (5 bases). Germline V gene sequence: CDR1 GTSNPN, CDR2 SVGIG (reference sequence). V was shortened by 2 bases and J by 11 bases, with 10 bases between the two germline ends. The CDR3 covers 11 residues.

This chain connects TRBV27 to TRBJ1-5; TRBD1 agrees at 8 bases. The ends lost 4 bases at V and 6 bases at J; junction bases unmatched: 8. The CDR3 is 15 residues long. Germline V gene data show CDR1 as MNHEY and CDR2 as SMNVEV (reference sequence). The CDR3 DNA follows: TGTGCCAGCAGTTATTCCGGACAGGGAACTCAGCCCCAGCATTTT. This codes for CASSYSGQGTQPQHF.

V and J are TRBV7-8 and TRBJ2-5, with D tentatively TRBD2 (5 bases). The V gene's germline CDR1 is SGHVS and CDR2 FQNEAQ. The germline V and J ends were trimmed by 1 base and 7 bases, with 16 bases remaining between them. The CDR3 has 15 residues. The CDR3: CASSLDLWTRGTQYF. CDR3 in DNA: TGTGCCAGCAGCTTAGATCTCTGGACCCGGGGGACCCAGTACTTC.

This sequence joins TRBV5-1 and TRBJ1-2; tentative D call: TRBD1 (6 bases). This CDR3 is 15 amino acids long. Germline loops: CDR1 SGHRS, CDR2 YFSETQ. The ends were cut back, 4 bases at V and 4 bases at J, with 17 bases in the middle. CDR3 in amino acids: CASSDTGTGGYGYTF. The CDR3 DNA follows: TGCGCCAGCAGCGACACAGGGACGGGAGGCTATGGCTACACCTTC.

As for this clone: A clone one base away is much larger, so this may be a read error. This chain joins TRBV6-2 or TRBV6-3 and TRBJ1-1; D gene unclear. Germline CDR1 reads MNHEY; CDR2 reads SVGEGT. V lost 6 bases and J lost 0, with 5 bases in between. The CDR3 contains 12 residues. In nucleotides, the CDR3 is TGTGCCAGCAGCTCGGTGAACACTGAAGCTTTCTTT. As protein: CASSSVNTEAFF.